This entry lists 21 T cell receptor beta chains sequenced from one sample in a study of memory CD4+ T cells and cytomegalovirus serostatus. Sequencing used immunoSEQ multiplex PCR; TCRdb keeps in-frame clones, though not all of them. The sample has about 59,000 clones, roughly three quarters seen once. The sort gate was single viable CD3+CD4+CD8-CD45RO+ cells for memory CD4+ T cells. Sample: memory CD4+ T cells from blood. Receptor source: an adult in good health and CMV-seronegative.

V usage is TRBV2 and J usage is TRBJ1-1; D call uncertain. V gave up 2 bases and J gave up 10 bases, with 5 bases separating them. The CDR3 loop spans 10 amino acids. The germline gives CDR1 SNHLY, CDR2 FYNNEI. For the CDR3, the DNA is TGTGCCAGCAGTGAATCGCGAGCTTTCTTT. Its translation: CASSESRAFF.

The V call is TRBV4-1, the J call TRBJ1-5; the D gene is possibly TRBD1 (5 bases). The V end lost 1 base, the J end lost 0 bases, and 10 bases lay between the germline ends. The CDR3 is made up of 16 amino acids. Germline CDR1 is MGHRA and CDR2 is YSYEKL. The CDR3 DNA follows: TGCGCCAGCAGCCAAGGGGACGGATATAGCAATCAGCCCCAGCATTTT. Amino acid sequence: CASSQGDGYSNQPQHF.

V is TRBV4-1 and J is TRBJ2-4; TRBD1 is a possible D gene (6 bases). This CDR3 is built from 14 residues. Trimming pared 1 base from V and 8 bases from J, leaving 12 bases between. The V gene's germline CDR1 is MGHRA and CDR2 YSYEKL. CDR3 loop: CASSQVTGLDIQYF. DNA of the CDR3: TGCGCCAGCAGCCAAGTAACAGGGTTGGACATTCAGTACTTC.

The count of this clone is one. The chain carries TRBV28 and TRBJ1-3; weak D call: TRBD1 (5 bases). Germline V lookup: CDR1 MDHEN, CDR2 SYDVKM. Between the trimmed V and J ends, which lost 6 bases and 4 bases, there was a span of 16 bases. The CDR3 consists of 15 residues. This CDR3 is CASSLQGASGNTIYF. The CDR3 DNA is TGTGCCAGCAGCTTACAAGGGGCGTCAGGAAACACCATATATTTT. Combining the CDR3 with reference TRBV28 and TRBJ1-3 gives the whole variable domain DVKVTQSSRYLVKRTGEKVFLECVQDMDHENMFWYRQDPGLGLRLIYFSYDVKMKEKGDIPEGYSVSREKKERFSLILESASTNQTSMYLCASSLQGASGNTIYFGEGSWLTVV.

The gene calls are TRBV7-8 and TRBJ2-1; 10 positions agree with TRBD1. V was clipped by 1 base and J by 3 bases; unmatched bases: 3. The CDR3 has 16 amino acids. Germline V gene data show CDR1 as SGHVS and CDR2 as FQNEAQ. CDR3 protein: CASSLGTGGYYNEQFF. The CDR3 bases are TGTGCCAGCAGCTTAGGGACAGGGGGATACTACAATGAGCAGTTCTTC.

V gene TRBV9 combines with J gene TRBJ2-1; D remains ambiguous. V lost 0 bases and J 0 bases, leaving 10 bases between the germline ends. The CDR3 runs 16 residues. In germline, CDR1 is SGDLS, CDR2 YYNGEE. The CDR3 region has the DNA TGTGCCAGCAGCGTAGGTAGGGCGGTCTCCTACAATGAGCAGTTCTTC. It encodes CASSVGRAVSYNEQFF.

This chain joins TRBV11-3 and TRBJ2-1; no firm D call. The CDR3 consists of 16 residues. Trimming left V 7 bases short and J 0 bases short, with 16 bases between. Germline V gene sequence: CDR1 SGHNT, CDR2 YENEEA. The CDR3 nucleotides are TGTGCCAGCACCACTGACGGAGTAAGCTCCTACAATGAGCAGTTCTTC. Translation gives CASTTDGVSSYNEQFF.

The chain has TRBV11-3 and TRBJ2-3; 8 bases map to TRBD2. The germline gives CDR1 SGHNT, CDR2 YENEEA. The junction had 15 bases not matched to a gene; V was cut back by 6 bases and J by 7 bases. This CDR3 comprises 16 residues. The CDR3 bases are TGTGCCAGCAGAGGGGCGAGCGGGAGAGGTTTAAATACGCAGTATTTT. This translates into CASRGASGRGLNTQYF. Based on the CDR3 plus reference TRBV11-3 and TRBJ2-3, the full variable domain is EAGVVQSPRYKIIEKKQPVAFWCNPISGHNTLYWYLQNLGQGPELLIRYENEEAVDDSQLPKDRFSAERLKGVDSTLKIQPAELGDSAVYLCASRGASGRGLNTQYFGPGTRLTVL.

This rearrangement joins TRBV14 to TRBJ1-2, with 7 positions matching TRBD1. Losses at the gene ends were 4 bases for V and 4 bases for J; bases not matched to a gene: 6. CDR1 is SGHDN, CDR2 FVKESK, per germline. The CDR3 spans 14 residues. CDR3 amino acids: CASSRDRARYGYTF. CDR3 nucleotide sequence: TGTGCCAGCAGCCGTGACAGGGCGCGCTATGGCTACACCTTC.

The rearrangement links TRBV28 to TRBJ1-2; the D is unclear. The germline V gene encodes CDR1 MDHEN and CDR2 SYDVKM. The CDR3 sequence is 13 residues long. V lost 1 base and J 6 bases, leaving 9 bases between the germline ends. The CDR3 nucleotides are TGTGCCAGCAGTTTATCGGCAGCCCATGGCTACACCTTC. Translation gives CASSLSAAHGYTF.

The chain couples TRBV18 to TRBJ2-3; no firm D call. Germline-derived CDR1 and CDR2 are KGHSH and LQKENI. CDR3 size: 14 residues. The ends were cut back, 4 bases at V and 4 bases at J, with 12 bases in the middle. Here the CDR3 reads CASSQQHGADTQYF. The CDR3 DNA reads TGTGCCAGCTCACAACAACATGGGGCAGATACGCAGTATTTT.

This chain joins TRBV7-8 and TRBJ2-7; tentative D call: TRBD1 (5 bases). The CDR3 sequence is 15 residues long. Trimming took 1 base from V and 3 from J, leaving 13 bases between them. Germline CDR1 SGHVS, CDR2 FQNEAQ. CDR3 DNA: TGTGCCAGCAGCTTAGAGACAGTTTACATCTACGAGCAGTACTTC. It encodes CASSLETVYIYEQYF.

The chain uses TRBV5-1 and TRBJ1-2; 7 nucleotides agree with TRBD1. Germline V gene lookup returns CDR1 SGHRS and CDR2 YFSETQ. CDR3 length equals 15 residues. The V gene end was trimmed by 0 bases and the J gene end by 4 bases; junction bases not matched to a gene: 6. Here the CDR3 DNA reads TGCGCCAGCAGCTTGGCCGACAGGGCGGGCTATGGCTACACCTTC. Translated: CASSLADRAGYGYTF.

The chain joins TRBV30 to TRBJ1-2; tentative D call: TRBD1 (5 bases). This CDR3 is built from 15 residues. V lost 1 base, J lost 5 bases, and 17 bases lay in between. Germline CDR1 is GTSNPN and CDR2 is SVGIG (reference sequence). The CDR3 is CAWSALDSGSYGYTF. DNA for the CDR3: TGTGCCTGGAGTGCCCTAGACAGCGGATCATATGGCTACACCTTC.

The chain recombines TRBV14 with TRBJ2-1; 12 nucleotides agree with TRBD2. The CDR3 sequence is 15 residues long. Germline CDR1 and CDR2: SGHDN and FVKESK. Unmatched junction bases numbered 8, after V lost 1 base and J lost 13 bases. The DNA for the CDR3 is TGTGCCAGCAGCCAAGGACTAGCGGGAGATGGGGAACAGTTCTTC. The encoded protein is CASSQGLAGDGEQFF.

This chain joins TRBV4-3 and TRBJ2-1; TRBD2 matches 14 bases. The CDR3 has 18 amino acids. Germline assignment: CDR1 LGHNA and CDR2 YSLEER. The J segment lost 0 bases and the V segment lost 4 bases, leaving 5 bases of the junction unmatched. CDR3 nucleotide sequence: TGCGCCAGCAGCCCAGGACTAGCGGGAGGACTCTCCTACAATGAGCAGTTCTTC. It specifies CASSPGLAGGLSYNEQFF.

V usage is TRBV9 and J usage is TRBJ2-5; 7 bases are a match to TRBD2. V was clipped by 0 bases and J by 2 bases; unmatched bases: 7. The CDR3 has 16 residues. Germline-derived CDR1 and CDR2 are SGDLS and YYNGEE. The CDR3 loop is CASSVGQSSGQETQYF. DNA of the CDR3: TGTGCCAGCAGCGTAGGTCAGTCTAGCGGACAAGAGACCCAGTACTTC.

The CDR3 sequence is CASSFPQGVSDTQYF. The CDR3 DNA follows: TGTGCCAGCAGCTTTCCGCAGGGGGTATCAGATACGCAGTATTTT. V and J are TRBV5-6 and TRBJ2-3, with 7 bases aligning to TRBD1. Germline V gene lookup returns CDR1 SGHDT and CDR2 YYEEEE. The CDR3 is 15 amino acids. With V trimmed by 2 bases and J by 4 bases, 7 bases remained unmatched.

The V and J genes are TRBV6-6 and TRBJ1-1; D is perhaps TRBD1 (5 bases). Germline CDR1 MNHNY, CDR2 SVGAGI (reference sequence). V dropped 8 bases and J dropped 0 bases, with 13 bases sitting between them. This CDR3 comprises 14 residues. The CDR3 here is CASSLDSLNTEAFF. The CDR3 DNA is TGTGCCAGCTCGCTCGACAGTTTGAACACTGAAGCTTTCTTT.

This sequence joins TRBV7-6 and TRBJ1-2; the D gene is possibly TRBD1 (5 bases). The V gene lost 3 bases and the J gene lost 8 bases, with 13 bases spanning the gap. Germline CDR1 SGHVS, CDR2 FNYEAQ. This CDR3 has 13 residues. CDR3 in amino acids: CASSFGQGQGYTF. The CDR3 nucleotides read TGTGCCAGCAGCTTCGGGCAGGGTCAGGGCTACACCTTC.

The chain joins TRBV5-1 to TRBJ1-4; a weak D match, TRBD1 (6 bases). Trimming removed 0 bases at V and 5 bases at J, with 11 bases between. CDR3 size: 15 residues. Germline values: CDR1 SGHRS, CDR2 YFSETQ. The CDR3, as DNA: TGCGCCAGCAGCTTGGTCGGCAGGGGCAATGAAAAACTGTTTTTT. Translation gives CASSLVGRGNEKLFF.